This T cell receptor (beta chain) was sequenced during a study of T cells in Graves' hyperthyroidism and ophthalmopathy. For the study at large: Before treatment of any kind, peripheral blood was taken at initial diagnosis.

TCR beta CDR3 sequences were amplified from RNA transcripts. Carried out on the TCR CDR3, a first-round RT-PCR used the HTBI primer set. A single record per CDR3 protein comes from TCRdb applying MiXCR to the multiplex PCR reads. The sample consists of some 560,000 distinct CDR3 sequences, around 16% of them appearing once. Trimming took 6 bases from V and 4 from J; bases not matched to a gene: 5. This CDR3 region has 14 residues. CDR1 is MNHNS and CDR2 is SASEGT in the germline V gene. Remarks on this clonotype: Its target is unknown.

The study, taken as a whole, reports: Before onset, by a median of approximately 6.8 months, the model predicted ophthalmopathy.

This receptor was identified in a woman aged 30 to 39 with Graves' hyperthyroidism. The chain is built from TRBV6-1 and TRBJ2-7; 11 bases are shared with TRBD1. Sequenced: blood. For the CDR3, the DNA is TGTGCCAGCAGAGGACAGGGGGCAGGGTACGAGCAGTACTTC. Translating gives CASRGQGAGYEQYF.